Given below is one T cell receptor (beta chain) in context. Its antigen remains unidentified. The sample holds no much larger clone one base away, and base qualities are not on file. This entry belongs to a study of blood T cell repertoires in COVID-19 (dated by TCRdb to 2018 to 2020). Regarding the study in general: The collaborator samples originated in the United States, Italy and Spain and spanned the acute and convalescent phases of COVID-19. The prospective study material was composed of cDNA or gDNA derived from T cells, B-cell-depleted T cells, or PBMCs. The dataset comprised deeply sampled blood TCRbeta repertoires from subjects exposed to, actively infected with, or recovered from COVID-19. The repertoires were made available in a free public database intended to serve as a resource for research on the immune response to SARS-CoV-2. The samples were drawn from the first 160 participants of the ongoing ImmuneRACE study and from 950 to 1,500 subjects provided by 6 global collaborators. Nearly every sample came with metadata listing a de-identified subject ID, COVID-19 status, age in years and sex. Where available, HLA class I and class II types were obtained from metadata supplied by the sample provider rather than from assay-based typing. The paper's findings and limits, for the study overall: The amount of clinical and demographic metadata varied by source and participant and was provided uncurated.

V was cut back by 2 bases and J by 4 bases, leaving a gap of 7 bases between them. Sequences SQVTM (CDR1) and ANQGSEA (CDR2) are obtained from the germline V gene. The cysteine opens and the phenylalanine closes a CDR3 of 12 amino acids. Of all the DNA, just the CDR3 is kept, 36 bases in frame from base 1. The immunoSEQ Assay, a bias-controlled multiplex PCR, was used to amplify TCRbeta CDR3 regions from genomic DNA. The paper's processing steps were these. Nucleated cell counts per sample were estimated from amplification of reference gene primers within the assay. Sequence reads were collapsed and filtered to measure the absolute abundance of every unique TCRbeta CDR3 rearrangement. Productive Simpson clonality was computed per sample as the square root of Simpson's diversity index over productive rearrangements. TCRdb provides this immuneACCESS table in a form limited to in-frame rearrangements. Some clones are lacking; in checked studies, under half of them reflect an unresolved V gene, and why the rest are absent is not known. That table gives V, J and clone size, and the DNA gave D and trimming. Across this sample there are about 170,000 clones, with around 82% seen only once. Over 2% of the sample comes from the top ten.

Whole blood was collected in K2EDTA tubes by collaborating institutions according to the institutions' own protocols. For TCRbeta analysis, collaborators shipped samples as frozen whole blood, isolated PBMCs, or DNA extracted from either of those sample types. This clonotype was sampled from a human donor with acute or convalescent COVID-19. The donor label of this sample is uncertain. The V and J genes are TRBV29-1 and TRBJ2-3; the D segment cannot be called with confidence. The material sequenced was peripheral blood. CDR3 reads: CSVELTPDTQYF. The nucleotide sequence is given as TGCAGCGTTGAACTAACTCCAGATACGCAGTATTTT.